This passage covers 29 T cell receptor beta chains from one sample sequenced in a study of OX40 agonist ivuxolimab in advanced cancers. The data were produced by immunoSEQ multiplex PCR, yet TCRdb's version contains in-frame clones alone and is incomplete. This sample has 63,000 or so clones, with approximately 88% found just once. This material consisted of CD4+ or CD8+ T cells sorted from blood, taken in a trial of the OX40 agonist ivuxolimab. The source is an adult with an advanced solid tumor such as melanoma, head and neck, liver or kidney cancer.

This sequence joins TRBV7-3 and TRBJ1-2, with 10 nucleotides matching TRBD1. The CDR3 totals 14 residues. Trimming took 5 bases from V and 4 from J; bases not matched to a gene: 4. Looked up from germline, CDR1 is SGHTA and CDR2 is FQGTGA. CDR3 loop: CASSRDRGGYGYTF. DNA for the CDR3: TGTGCCAGCAGCCGGGACAGGGGAGGCTATGGCTACACCTTC.

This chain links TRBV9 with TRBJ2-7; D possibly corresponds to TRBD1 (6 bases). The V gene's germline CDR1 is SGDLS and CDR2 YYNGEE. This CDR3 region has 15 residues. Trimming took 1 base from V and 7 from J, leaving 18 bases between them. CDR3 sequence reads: CASSVIGTPFEEQYF. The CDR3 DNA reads TGTGCCAGCAGCGTAATCGGGACACCCTTCGAAGAGCAGTACTTC.

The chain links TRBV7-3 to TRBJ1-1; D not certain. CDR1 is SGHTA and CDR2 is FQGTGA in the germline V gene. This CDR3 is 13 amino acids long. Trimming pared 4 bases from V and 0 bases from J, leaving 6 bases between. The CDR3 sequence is CASSSSLNTEAFF. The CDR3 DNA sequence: TGTGCCAGCAGCTCCAGTTTGAACACTGAAGCTTTCTTT.

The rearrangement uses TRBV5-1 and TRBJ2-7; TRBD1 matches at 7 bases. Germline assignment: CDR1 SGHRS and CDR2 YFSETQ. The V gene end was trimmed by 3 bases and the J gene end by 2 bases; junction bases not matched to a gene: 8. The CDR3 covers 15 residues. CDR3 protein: CASSSLGQETYEQYF. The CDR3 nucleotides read TGCGCCAGCAGCTCGCTTGGACAGGAGACCTACGAGCAGTACTTC.

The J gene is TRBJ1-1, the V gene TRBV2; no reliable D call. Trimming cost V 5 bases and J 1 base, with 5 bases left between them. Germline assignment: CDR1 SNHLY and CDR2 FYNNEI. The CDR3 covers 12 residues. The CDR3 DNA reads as TGTGCCAGCAGTCTACAGAACACTGAAGCTTTCTTT. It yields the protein CASSLQNTEAFF.

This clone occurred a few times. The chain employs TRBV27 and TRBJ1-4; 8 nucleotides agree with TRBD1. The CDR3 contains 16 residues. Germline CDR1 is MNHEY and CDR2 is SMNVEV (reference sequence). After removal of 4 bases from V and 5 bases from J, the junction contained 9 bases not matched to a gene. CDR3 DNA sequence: TGTGCCAGCAGTTCGCTAATGGACAGGGTGAATGAAAAACTGTTTTTT. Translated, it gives CASSSLMDRVNEKLFF.

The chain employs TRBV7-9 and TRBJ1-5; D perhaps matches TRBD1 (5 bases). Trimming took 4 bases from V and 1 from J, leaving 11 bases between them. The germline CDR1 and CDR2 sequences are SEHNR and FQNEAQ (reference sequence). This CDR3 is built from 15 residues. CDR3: CASSSGSGSNQPQHF. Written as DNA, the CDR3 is TGTGCCAGCAGCTCCGGCTCAGGGAGCAATCAGCCCCAGCATTTT. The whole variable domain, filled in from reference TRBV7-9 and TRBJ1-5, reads DTGVSQNPRHKITKRGQNVTFRCDPISEHNRLYWYRQTLGQGPEFLTYFQNEAQLEKSRLLSDRFSAERPKGSFSTLEIQRTEQGDSAMYLCASSSGSGSNQPQHFGDGTRLSIL.

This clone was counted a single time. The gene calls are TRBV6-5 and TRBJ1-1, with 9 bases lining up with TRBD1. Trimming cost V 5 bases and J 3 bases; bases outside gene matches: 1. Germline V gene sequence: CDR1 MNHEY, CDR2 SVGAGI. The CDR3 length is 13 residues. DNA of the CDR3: TGTGCCAGCAGTCGACAGGGGGACACTGAAGCTTTCTTT. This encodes CASSRQGDTEAFF.

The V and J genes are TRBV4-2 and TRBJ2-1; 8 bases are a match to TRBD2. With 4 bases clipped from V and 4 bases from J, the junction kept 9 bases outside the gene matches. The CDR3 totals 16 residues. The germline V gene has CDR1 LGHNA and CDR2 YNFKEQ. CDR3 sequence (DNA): TGTGCCAGCAGCCCGGGCCGGGGGGGAGATTACAATGAGCAGTTCTTC. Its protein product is CASSPGRGGDYNEQFF.

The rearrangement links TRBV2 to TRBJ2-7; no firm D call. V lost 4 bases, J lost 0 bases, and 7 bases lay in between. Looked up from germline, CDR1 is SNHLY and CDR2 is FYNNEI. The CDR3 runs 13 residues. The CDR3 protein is CASSGASSYEQYF. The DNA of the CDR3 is TGTGCCAGCAGTGGGGCCAGCTCCTACGAGCAGTACTTC. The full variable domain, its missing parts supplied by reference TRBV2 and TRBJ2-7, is EPEVTQTPSHQVTQMGQEVILRCVPISNHLYFYWYRQILGQKVEFLVSFYNNEISEKSEIFDDQFSVERPDGSNFTLKIRSTKLEDSAMYFCASSGASSYEQYFGPGTRLTVT.

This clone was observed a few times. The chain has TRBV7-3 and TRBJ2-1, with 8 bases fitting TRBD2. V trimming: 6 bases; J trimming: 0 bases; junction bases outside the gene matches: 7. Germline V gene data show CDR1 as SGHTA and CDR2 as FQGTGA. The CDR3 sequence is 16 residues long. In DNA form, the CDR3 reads TGTGCCAGCAGTCATTTAGCGGGACCCTCCTACAATGAGCAGTTCTTC. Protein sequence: CASSHLAGPSYNEQFF.

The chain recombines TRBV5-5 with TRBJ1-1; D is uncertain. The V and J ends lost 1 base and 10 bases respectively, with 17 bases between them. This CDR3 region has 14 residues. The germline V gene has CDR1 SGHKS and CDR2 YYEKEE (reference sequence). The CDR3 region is CASSLSGVEVGAFF. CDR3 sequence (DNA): TGTGCCAGCAGCTTGTCCGGGGTCGAAGTGGGAGCTTTCTTT.

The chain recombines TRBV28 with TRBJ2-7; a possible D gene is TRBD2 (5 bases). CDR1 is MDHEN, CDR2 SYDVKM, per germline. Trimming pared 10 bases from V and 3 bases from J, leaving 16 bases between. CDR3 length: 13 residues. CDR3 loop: CATEAGLDYEQYF. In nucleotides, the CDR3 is TGTGCCACGGAGGCAGGCTTAGACTACGAGCAGTACTTC.

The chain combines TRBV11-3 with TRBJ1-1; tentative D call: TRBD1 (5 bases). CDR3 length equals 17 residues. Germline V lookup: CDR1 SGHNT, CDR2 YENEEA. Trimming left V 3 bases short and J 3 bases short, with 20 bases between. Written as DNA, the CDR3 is TGTGCCAGCAGCTTCCTTTATTCTGACAGCTGGGACACTGAAGCTTTCTTT. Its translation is CASSFLYSDSWDTEAFF.

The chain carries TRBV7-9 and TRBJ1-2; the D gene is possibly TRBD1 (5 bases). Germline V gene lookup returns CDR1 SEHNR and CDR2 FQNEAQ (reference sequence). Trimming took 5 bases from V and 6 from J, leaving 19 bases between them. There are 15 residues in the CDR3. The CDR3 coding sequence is TGTGCCAGCAGCCCCCAGCGGGGGAATCGAGATGGCTACACCTTC. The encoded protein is CASSPQRGNRDGYTF.

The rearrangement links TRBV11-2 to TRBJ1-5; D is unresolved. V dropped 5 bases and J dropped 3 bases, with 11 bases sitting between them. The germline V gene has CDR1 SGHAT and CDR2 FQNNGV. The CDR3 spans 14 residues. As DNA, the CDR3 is TGTGCCAGCAGCGTCCGGGGTTACAATCAGCCCCAGCATTTT. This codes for CASSVRGYNQPQHF. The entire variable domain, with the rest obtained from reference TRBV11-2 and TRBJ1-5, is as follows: EAGVAQSPRYKIIEKRQSVAFWCNPISGHATLYWYQQILGQGPKLLIQFQNNGVVDDSQLPKDRFSAERLKGVDSTLKIQPAKLEDSAVYLCASSVRGYNQPQHFGDGTRLSIL.

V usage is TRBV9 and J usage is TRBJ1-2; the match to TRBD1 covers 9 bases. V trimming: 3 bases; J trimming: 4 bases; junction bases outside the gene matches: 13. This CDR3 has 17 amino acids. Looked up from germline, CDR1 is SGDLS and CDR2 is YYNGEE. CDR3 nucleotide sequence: TGTGCCAGCAGCGGAGGCCCCGGGACAGGGATCGTCTATGGCTACACCTTC. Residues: CASSGGPGTGIVYGYTF.

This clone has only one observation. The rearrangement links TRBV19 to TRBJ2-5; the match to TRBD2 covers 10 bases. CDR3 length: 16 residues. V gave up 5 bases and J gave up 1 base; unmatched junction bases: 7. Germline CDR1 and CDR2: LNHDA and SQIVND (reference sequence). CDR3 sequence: CASSVRGLAFQETQYF. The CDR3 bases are TGTGCCAGTAGTGTCCGGGGACTAGCGTTCCAAGAGACCCAGTACTTC.

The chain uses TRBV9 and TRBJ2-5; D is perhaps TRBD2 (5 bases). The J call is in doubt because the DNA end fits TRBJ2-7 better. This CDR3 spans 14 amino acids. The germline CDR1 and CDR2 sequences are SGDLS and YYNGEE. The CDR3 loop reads CASSVASFSYEQYF. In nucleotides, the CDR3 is TGTGCCAGCAGCGTCGCTAGCTTTTCCTACGAGCAGTACTTC.

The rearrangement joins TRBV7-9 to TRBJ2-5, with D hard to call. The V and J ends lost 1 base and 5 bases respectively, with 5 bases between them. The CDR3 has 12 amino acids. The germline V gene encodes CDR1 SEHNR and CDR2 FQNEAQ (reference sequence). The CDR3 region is CASSLDGETQYF. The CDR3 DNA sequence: TGTGCCAGCAGCTTAGATGGGGAGACCCAGTACTTC.

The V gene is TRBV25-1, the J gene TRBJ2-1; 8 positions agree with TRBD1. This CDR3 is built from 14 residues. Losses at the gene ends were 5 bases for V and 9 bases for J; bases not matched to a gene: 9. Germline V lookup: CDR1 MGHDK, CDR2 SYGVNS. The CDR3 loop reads CASSLQGGSGEQFF. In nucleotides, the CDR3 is TGTGCCAGCAGTTTACAGGGGGGATCGGGTGAGCAGTTCTTC.

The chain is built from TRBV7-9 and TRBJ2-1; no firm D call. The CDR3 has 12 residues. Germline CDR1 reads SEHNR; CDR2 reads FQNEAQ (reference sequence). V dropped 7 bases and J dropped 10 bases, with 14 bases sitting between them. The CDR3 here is CASNPPVGEQFF. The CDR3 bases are TGTGCCAGCAACCCTCCGGTAGGCGAGCAGTTCTTC.

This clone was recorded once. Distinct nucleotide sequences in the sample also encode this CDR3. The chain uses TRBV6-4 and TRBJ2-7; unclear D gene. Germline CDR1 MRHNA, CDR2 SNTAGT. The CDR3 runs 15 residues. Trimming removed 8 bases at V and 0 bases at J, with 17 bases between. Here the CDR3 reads CASGQGSGLSYEQYF. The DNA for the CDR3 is TGTGCCAGCGGGCAAGGCTCGGGTCTCTCCTACGAGCAGTACTTC.

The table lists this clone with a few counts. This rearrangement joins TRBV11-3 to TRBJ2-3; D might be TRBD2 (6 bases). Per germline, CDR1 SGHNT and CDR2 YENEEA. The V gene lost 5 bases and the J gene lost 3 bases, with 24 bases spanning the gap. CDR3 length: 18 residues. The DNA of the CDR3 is TGTGCCAGCAGCCCGAGACCCGGGACTGCCCCCGCGACAGATACGCAGTATTTT. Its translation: CASSPRPGTAPATDTQYF.

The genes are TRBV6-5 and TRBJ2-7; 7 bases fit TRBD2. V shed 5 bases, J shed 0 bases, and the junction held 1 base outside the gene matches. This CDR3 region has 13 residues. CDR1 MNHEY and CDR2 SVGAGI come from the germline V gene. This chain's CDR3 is CASSSGNSYEQYF. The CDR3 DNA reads TGTGCCAGCAGTAGCGGGAACTCCTACGAGCAGTACTTC.

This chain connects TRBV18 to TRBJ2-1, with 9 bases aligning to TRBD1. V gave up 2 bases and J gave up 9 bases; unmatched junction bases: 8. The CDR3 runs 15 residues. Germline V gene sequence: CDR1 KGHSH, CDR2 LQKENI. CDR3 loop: CASSPAGTGRGEQFF. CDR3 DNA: TGTGCCAGCTCACCAGCCGGGACAGGGAGGGGTGAGCAGTTCTTC.

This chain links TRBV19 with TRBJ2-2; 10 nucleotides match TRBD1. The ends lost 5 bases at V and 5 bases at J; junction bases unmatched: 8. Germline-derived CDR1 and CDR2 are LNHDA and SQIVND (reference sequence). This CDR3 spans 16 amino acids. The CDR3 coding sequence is TGTGCCAGTAGTTTGTCAGGGACAGGGGTTACCGGGGAGCTGTTTTTT. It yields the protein CASSLSGTGVTGELFF.

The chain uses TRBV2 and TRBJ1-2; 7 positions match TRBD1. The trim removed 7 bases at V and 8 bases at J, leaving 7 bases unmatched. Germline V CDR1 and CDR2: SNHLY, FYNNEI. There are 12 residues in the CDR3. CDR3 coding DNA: TGTGCCAGCATTACCACAGGGGCCGGCTACACCTTC. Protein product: CASITTGAGYTF.

In DNA, the CDR3 is TGTGCCAGCAGCCAAGACAGCTACCATCAGCCCCAGCATTTT. Translating it yields CASSQDSYHQPQHF. The chain carries TRBV6-6 and TRBJ1-5; D might be TRBD1 (5 bases). Trimming left V 6 bases short and J 5 bases short, with 14 bases between. CDR1 and CDR2 from the germline V gene are MNHNY and SVGAGI (reference sequence). This CDR3 spans 14 amino acids.